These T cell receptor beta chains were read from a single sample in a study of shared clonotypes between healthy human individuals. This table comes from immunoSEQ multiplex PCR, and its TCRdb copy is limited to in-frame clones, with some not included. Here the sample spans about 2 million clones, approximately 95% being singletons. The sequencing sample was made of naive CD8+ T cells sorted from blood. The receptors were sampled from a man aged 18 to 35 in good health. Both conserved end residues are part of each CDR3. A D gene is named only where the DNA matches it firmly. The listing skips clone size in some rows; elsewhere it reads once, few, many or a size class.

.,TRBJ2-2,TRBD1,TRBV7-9,TGTGCCAGCAGCTTAGACAGGGGGCTCGGCGGGGAGCTGTTTTTT,CASSLDRGLGGELFF
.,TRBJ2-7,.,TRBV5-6,TGTGCCAGCAGCTTGATAGAGAGCTCCTACGAGCAGTACTTC,CASSLIESSYEQYF
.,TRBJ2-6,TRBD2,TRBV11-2,TGTGCCAGCAGCACGGGACTAGCGGTTGTCGCCAACGTCCTGACTTTC,CASSTGLAVVANVLTF
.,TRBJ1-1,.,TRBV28,TGTGCCAGCAGTTTATTCAGGGTGAACACTGAAGCTTTCTTT,CASSLFRVNTEAFF
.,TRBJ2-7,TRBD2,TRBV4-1,TGCGCCAGCAGCCTGAAGGGGCTAGCGGGAGGTATGTCAGGCGAGCAGTACTTC,CASSLKGLAGGMSGEQYF
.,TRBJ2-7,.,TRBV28,TGTGCCAGCAGCTTGACAGGTAGCTCCTACGAGCAGTACTTC,CASSLTGSSYEQYF
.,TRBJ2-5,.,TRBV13,TGTGCCAGCAGCTTGGGGGGAATGGAGACCCAGTACTTC,CASSLGGMETQYF
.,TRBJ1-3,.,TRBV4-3,TGCGCCAGCAGTAACCACGTGCAGGGGTCCTCTGGAAACACCATATATTTT,CASSNHVQGSSGNTIYF
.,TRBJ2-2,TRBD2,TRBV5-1,TGCGCCAGCAGCTTCCGGACTAGCGGCACCGGGGAGCTGTTTTTT,CASSFRTSGTGELFF
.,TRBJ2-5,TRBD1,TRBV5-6,TGTGCCAGCAGCCCCACGTTCGGGACAGGCTTAGAGTACCAAGAGACCCAGTACTTC,CASSPTFGTGLEYQETQYF
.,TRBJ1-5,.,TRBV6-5,TGTGCCAGCAGTTACGGGCCCAATCAGCCCCAGCATTTT,CASSYGPNQPQHF
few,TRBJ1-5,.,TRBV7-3,TGTGCCAGCAGCTTCCCTCTACAACCCCAGCATTTT,CASSFPLQPQHF
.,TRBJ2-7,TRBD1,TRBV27,TGTGCCAGCAGTTTATTTGGGACAGGGGGTACCTACGAGCAGTACTTC,CASSLFGTGGTYEQYF
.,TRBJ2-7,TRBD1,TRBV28,TGTGCCAGCAGTCAAACGGGGACAGGGCACTCCTACGAGCAGTACTTC,CASSQTGTGHSYEQYF
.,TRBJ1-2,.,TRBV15,TGTGCCACCAGCGGAGACAGGAGCCCTGCTTATGGCTACACCTTC,CATSGDRSPAYGYTF
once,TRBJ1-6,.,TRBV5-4,TGTGCCACCTGGACAGCTGGGGGTAATTCACCCCTCCACTTT,CATWTAGGNSPLHF
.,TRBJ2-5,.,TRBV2,TGTGCCAGCAGAGAAAGGGCAAGCCAAGAGACCCAGTACTTC,CASRERASQETQYF
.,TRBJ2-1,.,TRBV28,TGTGCCAGCAGTTTCTCCACAGGATTTTCCTACAATGAGCAGTTCTTC,CASSFSTGFSYNEQFF
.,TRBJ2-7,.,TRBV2,TGTGCCAGCAGGAAAGAACAGTACGAGCAGTACTTC,CASRKEQYEQYF
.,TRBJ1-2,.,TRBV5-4,TGTGCCTACCCCCATAGGGTTGGCTACACCTTC,CAYPHRVGYTF
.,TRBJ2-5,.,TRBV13,TGTGCCAGCAGCCCGGACAGCCAGCAAGAGACCCAGTACTTC,CASSPDSQQETQYF
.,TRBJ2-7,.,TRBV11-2,TGTGCCAGCAGCTTGAAACCGGACTCCAAAAACACCTACGAGCAGTACTTC,CASSLKPDSKNTYEQYF
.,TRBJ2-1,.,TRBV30,TGTGCCTGGAGTGTACTTGTGGGATATGAGCAGTTCTTC,CAWSVLVGYEQFF
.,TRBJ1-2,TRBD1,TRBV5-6,TGTGCCAGCAGCCCAGGGACAGGGGCCTATGGCTACACCTTC,CASSPGTGAYGYTF
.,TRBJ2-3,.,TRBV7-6,TGTGCCAGCAGCTTAGAGGCCCGGGACACAGATACGCAGTATTTT,CASSLEARDTDTQYF
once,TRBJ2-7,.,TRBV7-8,TGTGCCAGCAGCCCAAGTGGGGTCGTCAGCTCCTACGAGCAGTACTTC,CASSPSGVVSSYEQYF
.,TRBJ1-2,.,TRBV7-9,TGTGCCAGCGAAAATTGGGGGGGCGCCGATGGCTACACCTTC,CASENWGGADGYTF
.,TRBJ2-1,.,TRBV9,TGTGCCAGCAGCGACGCAGTCTACAATGAGCAGTTCTTC,CASSDAVYNEQFF
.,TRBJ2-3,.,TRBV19,TGTGCCAGTAGCCTCAGGGTGACAGATACGCAGTATTTT,CASSLRVTDTQYF
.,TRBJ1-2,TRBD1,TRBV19,TGTGCCAGTACAGACAGGGGGCGACTATGGTATGGCTACACCTTC,CASTDRGRLWYGYTF
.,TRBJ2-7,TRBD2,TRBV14,TGTGCCAGCAGCCAAAGCGGGAGTTCCTACGAGCAGTACTTC,CASSQSGSSYEQYF
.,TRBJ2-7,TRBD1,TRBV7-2,TGTGCCAGCAGCTTACGACCTCCGGGACAGGAAAACGAGCAGTACTTC,CASSLRPPGQENEQYF
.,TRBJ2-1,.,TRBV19,TGTGCCAGTAGTATAGAAGGGGGGGGCGGTGAGCAGTTCTTC,CASSIEGGGGEQFF
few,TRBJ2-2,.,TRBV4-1,TGCGCCAGCAGCCCAAGGCACACCGGGGAGCTGTTTTTT,CASSPRHTGELFF
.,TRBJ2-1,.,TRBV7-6,TGTGCCAGCAGCTTAGCGATCGATTACAATGAGCAGTTCTTC,CASSLAIDYNEQFF
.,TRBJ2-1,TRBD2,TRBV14,TGTGCCAGCAGCTTAGCGGGAGGGCCTGTCCATGAGCAGTTCTTC,CASSLAGGPVHEQFF
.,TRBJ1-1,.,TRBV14,TGTGCCAGCAGCCAAGATGAAGACGCAGCGAACACTGAAGCTTTCTTT,CASSQDEDAANTEAFF
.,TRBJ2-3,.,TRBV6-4,TGTGCCAGCAGTGAAGTGGGGGAATGGGCAGATACGCAGTATTTT,CASSEVGEWADTQYF
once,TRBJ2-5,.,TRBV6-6,TGTGCCAGTTCCGTGGGGGTTTTCGAGACCCAGTACTTC,CASSVGVFETQYF